This T cell receptor (beta chain) is drawn from a study of blood T cell repertoires in COVID-19. Study details: T cells, B-cell-depleted T cells, or PBMCs provided the cDNA or gDNA that served as material.

This CDR3 has 13 amino acids. Trimming removed 2 bases at V and 6 bases at J, with 8 bases between. As processed by the authors: How many nucleated cells were present was estimated from reference gene primer amplification. Using immunoSEQ multiplex PCR, the repertoire was profiled, and TCRdb retains in-frame clones only, with some absent. V, J and clone size reflect that table, while D and trimming were determined from the DNA. The sample lists under 450,000 clones, over 75% seen once, with roughly 1.5% in the top ten. The gene calls are TRBV12-3 or TRBV12-4 and TRBJ1-3; a possible D gene is TRBD1 (6 bases). The specimen sequenced was peripheral blood. The receptor comes from a woman between 35 and 50 years old with COVID-19, enrolled during active disease. CDR3 coding DNA: TGTGCCAGCAGTTTATCAGGGGAAAACACCATATATTTT. Its translation is CASSLSGENTIYF.